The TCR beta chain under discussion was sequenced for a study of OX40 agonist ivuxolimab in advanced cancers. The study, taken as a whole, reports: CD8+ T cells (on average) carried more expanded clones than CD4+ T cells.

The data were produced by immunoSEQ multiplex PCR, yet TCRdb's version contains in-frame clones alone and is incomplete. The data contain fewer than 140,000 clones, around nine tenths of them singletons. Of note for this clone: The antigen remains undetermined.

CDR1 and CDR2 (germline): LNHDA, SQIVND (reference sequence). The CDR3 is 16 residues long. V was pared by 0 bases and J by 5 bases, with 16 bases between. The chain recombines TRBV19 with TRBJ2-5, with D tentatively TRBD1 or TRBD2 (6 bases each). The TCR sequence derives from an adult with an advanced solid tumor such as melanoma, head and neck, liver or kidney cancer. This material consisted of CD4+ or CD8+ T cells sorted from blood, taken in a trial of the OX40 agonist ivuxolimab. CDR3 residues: CASSIDHGGALETQYF. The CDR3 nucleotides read TGTGCCAGTAGTATAGATCACGGGGGCGCTTTGGAGACCCAGTACTTC.